The next 24 T cell receptor beta chains were all read from a single sample in a study of CD8+ T cells in alopecia areata. Following RNA extraction, reverse transcription yielded cDNA that acted as the sequencing template. Sequenced by immunoSEQ multiplex PCR; TCRdb stores in-frame clones only, minus some. Here the sample spans 110,000 or so clones, about three fifths being singletons. Treatment in this sample: oral pan-JAK inhibitor, 5-10 mg twice daily. The sequencing here drew on CD8+ T cells sorted from blood, taken at week 4, from a patient treated with tofacitinib. These receptors all stem from a human donor with alopecia areata.

The chain couples TRBV29-1 to TRBJ2-3; no reliable D call. The germline V gene encodes CDR1 SQVTM and CDR2 ANQGSEA. The CDR3 is 15 amino acids. V was shortened by 2 bases and J by 1 base, with 13 bases between the two germline ends. This CDR3 is CSVEWKDVGTDTQYF. CDR3 bases: TGCAGCGTTGAATGGAAGGATGTTGGCACAGATACGCAGTATTTT.

The chain is built from TRBV29-1 and TRBJ2-3, with D uncertain. Trimming left V 4 bases short and J 2 bases short, with 10 bases between. Germline CDR1 reads SQVTM; CDR2 reads ANQGSEA. The CDR3 totals 13 residues. This CDR3 reads CSVVLGNTDTQYF. The CDR3 nucleotides are TGCAGCGTTGTATTGGGGAACACAGATACGCAGTATTTT.

V gene TRBV30 combines with J gene TRBJ1-4, with D perhaps TRBD1 (6 bases). The germline CDR1 and CDR2 sequences are GTSNPN and SVGIG (reference sequence). Deletions cut 1 base from V and 7 bases from J, with 10 bases between. The CDR3 extends over 13 amino acids. CDR3 region: CAWSGRGAEKLFF. Here the CDR3 DNA reads TGTGCCTGGAGTGGTCGGGGGGCTGAAAAACTGTTTTTT.

The genes are TRBV7-9 and TRBJ2-1; TRBD2 might be the D (7 bases). V was pared by 3 bases and J by 5 bases, with 14 bases between. The CDR3 contains 15 residues. Germline V gives CDR1 SEHNR, CDR2 FQNEAQ (reference sequence). The CDR3 spells CASSFPAGAHNEQFF. The CDR3 nucleotides are TGTGCCAGCAGCTTTCCCGCGGGGGCCCACAATGAGCAGTTCTTC.

This clone has more than one count but fewer than ten. Relative to the germline gene, one junction end is altered; a read error may explain this. The rearrangement links TRBV29-1 to TRBJ2-3; D gene uncertain. The CDR3 contains 13 residues. Germline-derived CDR1 and CDR2 are SQVTM and ANQGSEA. In nucleotides, the CDR3 is TGCAGCGTTGAAGATCTGCTCACAGTTACGCAGTATTTT. Translated, it gives CSVEDLLTVTQYF.

The chain links TRBV29-1 to TRBJ2-7; 9 nucleotides align to TRBD1. The germline gives CDR1 SQVTM, CDR2 ANQGSEA. V lost 7 bases and J lost 2; bases outside the gene matches: 6. This CDR3 is 13 amino acids long. Here the CDR3 reads CSAPGQGPYEQYF. CDR3 nucleotide sequence: TGCAGCGCTCCGGGACAGGGCCCCTACGAGCAGTACTTC.

DNA for the CDR3: TGTGCCAGCAGCACTCGCGGCAGGGTTGAAAAACTGTTTTTT. Translation: CASSTRGRVEKLFF. The chain recombines TRBV13 with TRBJ1-4; D might be TRBD1 (5 bases). CDR1 PRHDT and CDR2 FYEKMQ come from the germline V gene (reference sequence). The CDR3 contains 14 residues. The ends were cut back, 5 bases at V and 7 bases at J, with 14 bases in the middle.

V and J are TRBV30 and TRBJ1-1, with D uncertain. V gave up 2 bases and J gave up 7 bases, with 8 bases separating them. Germline CDR1 is GTSNPN and CDR2 is SVGIG (reference sequence). There are 11 residues in the CDR3. Here the CDR3 reads CAWSQQLEAFF. DNA for the CDR3: TGTGCCTGGAGTCAGCAGCTTGAAGCTTTCTTT.

Comment on this clone: Additional DNA sequences in this sample encode the identical CDR3. V usage is TRBV29-1 and J usage is TRBJ2-4; D ambiguous. V was clipped by 5 bases and J by 0 bases, with 5 bases between them. The CDR3 extends over 12 amino acids. Germline V gene lookup returns CDR1 SQVTM and CDR2 ANQGSEA. DNA of the CDR3: TGCAGCGTTTTACTAGCCAAAAACATTCAGTACTTC. Translating gives CSVLLAKNIQYF.

The chain has TRBV21-1 and TRBJ1-4; the DNA was not compared with TRBD1, the D call given in the table. TRBV21-1 is a recognized pseudogene. The CDR3 totals 15 residues. Here the CDR3 DNA reads TGTGCCAGCAGCAAAGGGAGACAGGGTTTGGAAAAACTGTTTTTT. Translation gives CASSKGRQGLEKLFF.

The table lists this clone with a few counts. The chain has TRBV29-1 and TRBJ2-1; TRBD2 agrees at 11 bases. V lost 2 bases and J lost 10; bases outside the gene matches: 19. Germline CDR1 is SQVTM and CDR2 is ANQGSEA. This CDR3 has 18 amino acids. The CDR3 bases are TGCAGCGTTGAAATATTCGATGGGGATAGCGGGGGGGCCCAAGAGCAGTTCTTC. Translated: CSVEIFDGDSGGAQEQFF.

The V and J genes are TRBV29-1 and TRBJ1-2, with 7 bases fitting TRBD1. Germline-derived CDR1 and CDR2 are SQVTM and ANQGSEA. V lost 7 bases and J lost 4; bases outside the gene matches: 6. The CDR3 loop spans 12 amino acids. The CDR3, as DNA: TGCAGCGACTCGGGACAGAGCTATGGCTACACCTTC. Protein sequence: CSDSGQSYGYTF.

The chain uses TRBV27 and TRBJ2-5, with TRBD2 identical over 9 bases. The CDR3 has 15 residues. The ends lost 3 bases at V and 4 bases at J; junction bases unmatched: 6. Germline V gene sequence: CDR1 MNHEY, CDR2 SMNVEV (reference sequence). The CDR3 loop reads CASSLAGGTRETQYF. The CDR3 DNA reads as TGTGCCAGCAGTTTGGCGGGGGGGACGAGAGAGACCCAGTACTTC.

This clone was seen only a few times. The chain employs TRBV4-3 and TRBJ2-6, with D unresolved. CDR3 size: 15 residues. Trimming shortened V by 0 bases and J by 2 bases, and 5 bases separated the two germline ends. Germline values: CDR1 LGHNA, CDR2 YSLEER. This CDR3 reads CASSQEVTGANVLTF. The CDR3 DNA reads as TGCGCCAGCAGCCAAGAGGTTACTGGGGCCAACGTCCTGACTTTC.

This clone was found a few times. V gene TRBV30 combines with J gene TRBJ2-1, with unresolved D. V was trimmed by 1 base and J by 8 bases, leaving 6 bases between them. The germline V gene has CDR1 GTSNPN and CDR2 SVGIG (reference sequence). The CDR3 is 11 residues long. CDR3 in amino acids: CAWSDGYEQFF. The CDR3 DNA reads as TGTGCCTGGAGTGATGGGTATGAGCAGTTCTTC.

This CDR3 reads CASLTASDGELFF. The CDR3 DNA reads TGTGCCAGCCTAACGGCCTCGGACGGGGAGCTGTTTTTT. The rearrangement joins TRBV2 to TRBJ2-2; D call uncertain. This CDR3 has 13 amino acids. Trimming left V 8 bases short and J 7 bases short, with 14 bases between. Germline V gene lookup returns CDR1 SNHLY and CDR2 FYNNEI.

The table lists this clone with a few counts. This rearrangement joins TRBV2 to TRBJ1-2; perhaps TRBD1 as D (6 bases). Germline CDR1 SNHLY, CDR2 FYNNEI. The CDR3 spans 15 residues. V lost 1 base and J lost 2, with 11 bases in between. CDR3 protein: CASSEGPTGNYGYTF. The CDR3, as DNA: TGTGCCAGCAGTGAAGGACCCACAGGGAACTATGGCTACACCTTC.

This sequence joins TRBV30 and TRBJ1-1, with D hard to call. Looked up from germline, CDR1 is GTSNPN and CDR2 is SVGIG (reference sequence). Trimming pared 5 bases from V and 5 bases from J, leaving 12 bases between. CDR3 size: 12 residues. The CDR3 DNA follows: TGTGCCTGGGGACCCATCGGAACTGAAGCTTTCTTT. Protein sequence: CAWGPIGTEAFF.

This chain joins TRBV7-9 and TRBJ2-3; D not certain. The ends were cut back, 2 bases at V and 4 bases at J, with 7 bases in the middle. This CDR3 has 13 residues. CDR1 SEHNR and CDR2 FQNEAQ come from the germline V gene (reference sequence). CDR3 DNA sequence: TGTGCCAGCAGCTTATCCCCCTCAGATACGCAGTATTTT. This gives the protein CASSLSPSDTQYF.

This rearrangement joins TRBV6-1 to TRBJ2-1, with D unresolved. The V end lost 1 base, the J end lost 12 bases, and 1 base lay between the germline ends. In germline, CDR1 is MNHNS, CDR2 SASEGT. The CDR3 spans 9 residues. The CDR3 nucleotides read TGTGCCAGCAGTGAAGGGCAGTTCTTC. This encodes CASSEGQFF.

The rearrangement links TRBV5-6 to TRBJ2-1; tentative D call: TRBD2 (7 bases). V gave up 5 bases and J gave up 4 bases, with 19 bases separating them. Germline-derived CDR1 and CDR2 are SGHDT and YYEEEE. CDR3 length equals 16 residues. The CDR3 DNA sequence: TGTGCCAGCAGTCACCCCGCTGCGGGGGCATACAATGAGCAGTTCTTC. Amino acids: CASSHPAAGAYNEQFF. The full variable domain, rest sourced from reference TRBV5-6 and TRBJ2-1, is DAGVTQSPTHLIKTRGQQVTLRCSPKSGHDTVSWYQQALGQGPQFIFQYYEEEERQRGNFPDRFSGHQFPNYSSELNVNALLLGDSALYLCASSHPAAGAYNEQFFGPGTRLTVL.

The chain links TRBV2 to TRBJ1-1; D is possibly TRBD1 (5 bases). Trimming removed 3 bases at V and 4 bases at J, with 9 bases between. CDR1 and CDR2 (germline): SNHLY, FYNNEI. CDR3 size: 13 residues. For the CDR3, the DNA is TGTGCCAGCAGTGATGGGGCCTCCACTGAAGCTTTCTTT. Its protein product is CASSDGASTEAFF.

The chain has TRBV27 and TRBJ2-7, with 7 bases fitting TRBD1. The germline gives CDR1 MNHEY, CDR2 SMNVEV (reference sequence). This CDR3 contains 14 residues. V lost 2 bases and J lost 4; bases outside the gene matches: 5. CDR3 residues: CASSLTGVGYEQYF. The CDR3 nucleotides read TGTGCCAGCAGTTTAACAGGGGTAGGGTACGAGCAGTACTTC.

This chain joins TRBV30 and TRBJ2-5; tentative D call: TRBD2 (6 bases). V was clipped by 4 bases and J by 4 bases, with 10 bases between them. The CDR3 has 12 residues. CDR1 is GTSNPN and CDR2 is SVGIG in the germline V gene (reference sequence). In DNA, the CDR3 is TGTGCCTGGACCACCGGGGGAGAGACCCAGTACTTC. Translation: CAWTTGGETQYF. The full variable domain, rest sourced from reference TRBV30 and TRBJ2-5, is SQTIHQWPATLVQPVGSPLSLECTVEGTSNPNLYWYRQAAGRGLQLLFYSVGIGQISSEVPQNLSASRPQDRQFILSSKKLLLSDSGFYLCAWTTGGETQYFGPGTRLLVL.